Listed here are 12 T cell receptor beta chains from one sample, sequenced in a study of CD8 T cells in Susac syndrome. Random hexamers were used to reverse transcribe about 0.5 to 1 ug of RNA. MiXCR, applied by TCRdb to the immunoSEQ multiplex PCR reads, yields one record per CDR3 protein. The sample includes some 120,000 distinct CDR3 sequences, less than 95% of them seen just once. The sequenced sample consisted of CD8+ T cells from PBMCs. The receptors stem from a human donor in good health.

The chain recombines TRBV5-5 with TRBJ2-7; D is unresolved. V shed 4 bases and J shed 5 bases, with 10 bases lying between them. Germline V gene lookup returns CDR1 SGHKS and CDR2 YYEKEE (reference sequence). CDR3 length equals 12 residues. This CDR3 reads CASSPRPDEQYF. CDR3 nucleotides: TGTGCCAGCAGCCCCCGGCCGGACGAGCAGTACTTC.

The chain is built from TRBV12-3 or TRBV12-4 and TRBJ2-4; TRBD2 matches 14 bases. The CDR3 length is 18 residues. Losses at the gene ends were 6 bases for V and 4 bases for J; bases not matched to a gene: 11. The CDR3 bases are TGTGCCAGCAGGCCTGATAATGGGACTAGCGGGGGTAAAAACATTCAGTACTTC. Its translation: CASRPDNGTSGGKNIQYF.

The genes are TRBV20-1 and TRBJ2-2, with D possibly matching TRBD2 (5 bases). Trimming removed 0 bases at V and 4 bases at J, with 12 bases between. Germline values: CDR1 DFQATT, CDR2 SNEGSKA (reference sequence). The CDR3 consists of 15 residues. The CDR3 here is CSARDWSGTTGELFF. The CDR3 nucleotides are TGCAGTGCTAGAGATTGGAGCGGTACCACCGGGGAGCTGTTTTTT.

This rearrangement joins TRBV6-2 or TRBV6-3 to TRBJ2-7; possibly TRBD2 for D (6 bases). The CDR3 totals 13 residues. Germline CDR1 MNHEY, CDR2 SVGEGT. V was trimmed by 5 bases and J by 6 bases, leaving 14 bases between them. CDR3 nucleotides: TGTGCCAGCAGTCGTGGACTATTCCTCGAGCAGTACTTC. This translates into CASSRGLFLEQYF.

The chain combines TRBV12-3 or TRBV12-4 with TRBJ1-5, with D unclear. The CDR3 contains 14 residues. Between the trimmed V and J ends, which lost 8 bases and 4 bases, there was a span of 15 bases. The CDR3 DNA reads TGTGCCAGCTCCCAGGAGGGATTAAATCAGCCCCAGCATTTT. Protein sequence: CASSQEGLNQPQHF.

This chain uses TRBV28 with TRBJ2-4, with D possibly TRBD2 on 6 matching bases. Trimming left V 5 bases short and J 0 bases short, with 11 bases between. Germline V gives CDR1 MDHEN, CDR2 SYDVKM. There are 15 residues in the CDR3. Written as DNA, the CDR3 is TGTGCCAGCAGTCCGACGGGAGTAGCCAAAAACATTCAGTACTTC. Residues: CASSPTGVAKNIQYF.

The chain links TRBV6-2 or TRBV6-3 to TRBJ2-5, with no clear D. The CDR3 runs to 13 residues. CDR1 is MNHEY and CDR2 is SVGEGT in the germline V gene. Trimming left V 2 bases short and J 5 bases short, with 9 bases between. CDR3 residues: CASSYGRMETQYF. The CDR3 nucleotides read TGTGCCAGCAGTTACGGCAGAATGGAGACCCAGTACTTC.

This clonotype was found a few times. The chain joins TRBV7-9 to TRBJ1-2, with D tentatively TRBD1 (6 bases). Germline CDR1 SEHNR, CDR2 FQNEAQ (reference sequence). Trimming left V 6 bases short and J 5 bases short, with 13 bases between. The CDR3 is 13 amino acids. DNA of the CDR3: TGTGCCAGCAGGACGGGGGGCGCTTATGGCTACACCTTC. Its translation is CASRTGGAYGYTF.

The chain couples TRBV10-3 to TRBJ2-7, with D possibly being TRBD1 (6 bases). Germline assignment: CDR1 ENHRY and CDR2 SYGVKD. Trimming took off 3 bases at V and 5 bases at J, with 11 bases between the two ends. CDR3 length equals 13 residues. CDR3 loop: CAISEYTGNEQYF. The CDR3 DNA follows: TGTGCCATCAGTGAATACACAGGGAACGAGCAGTACTTC.

The V gene is TRBV24-1, the J gene TRBJ2-3; no definite D call. This CDR3 contains 16 residues. Germline V gene sequence: CDR1 KGHDR, CDR2 SFDVKD. V shed 4 bases and J shed 1 base, with 14 bases lying between them. The CDR3 sequence is CATSDPDAAGTDTQYF. The DNA for the CDR3 is TGTGCCACCAGTGACCCCGACGCGGCAGGCACAGATACGCAGTATTTT.

The gene calls are TRBV5-6 and TRBJ2-1; 7 bases map to TRBD1. This CDR3 has 17 residues. Germline values: CDR1 SGHDT, CDR2 YYEEEE. V lost 3 bases and J lost 5; bases outside the gene matches: 14. CDR3 loop: CASSSGQVSHLNNEQFF. The CDR3 region has the DNA TGTGCCAGCAGCTCCGGACAGGTTTCTCACCTGAACAATGAGCAGTTCTTC.

The V and J genes are TRBV27 and TRBJ1-6; tentatively, D is TRBD1 (5 bases). The CDR3 has 13 amino acids. V dropped 5 bases and J dropped 11 bases, with 13 bases sitting between them. Germline V gives CDR1 MNHEY, CDR2 SMNVEV (reference sequence). CDR3 in DNA: TGTGCCAGCAGTACAACCCAGGGTACACCCCTCCACTTT. It is translated as CASSTTQGTPLHF.